The T cell receptor (beta chain) described here comes from a study of PD-L1 blockade in urothelial cancer. Study details: The study recovered a median of 141,255 T cells per blood sample.

The CDR3 consists of 14 residues. The germline V gene encodes CDR1 MDHEN and CDR2 SYDVKM. The ends lost 5 bases at V and 5 bases at J; junction bases unmatched: 3. Repertoires were generated with immunoSEQ multiplex PCR, while TCRdb's copy carries only in-frame clones and drops some. The top ten clones hold over 0.8% of a sample with 85,000 to 130,000 clones, approximately 91% of them seen once. The origin of this receptor is a woman aged 80 or older with urothelial cancer. J is TRBJ2-5 and V is TRBV28; 12 bases agree with TRBD1. The sequencing here drew on PBMCs, taken around atezolizumab (anti-PD-L1) treatment. This chain's CDR3 is CASSQGQGAETQYF. DNA of the CDR3: TGTGCCAGCAGTCAGGGACAGGGGGCGGAGACCCAGTACTTC.